Below, 12 T cell receptor beta chains from the same sample are listed, as sequenced in a study of OX40 agonist ivuxolimab in advanced cancers. Some clones are missing from TCRdb's copy, which holds only in-frame ones; the method was immunoSEQ multiplex PCR. The table lists about 60,000 clones, more than 85% of them singletons. Sequenced here: CD4+ or CD8+ T cells sorted from blood, sampled in a trial of the OX40 agonist ivuxolimab. The receptors were gathered from an adult with an advanced solid tumor such as melanoma, head and neck, liver or kidney cancer.

This clone was counted once. The chain has TRBV30 and TRBJ1-3, with no clear D. The germline V gene has CDR1 GTSNPN and CDR2 SVGIG (reference sequence). The CDR3 is 11 residues long. Trimming left V 0 bases short and J 4 bases short, with 1 base between. The CDR3 spells CAWSVGNTIYF. Written as DNA, the CDR3 is TGTGCCTGGAGTGTCGGAAACACCATATATTTT.

The chain links TRBV5-1 to TRBJ1-4; D ambiguous. The length of the CDR3 is 14 residues. CDR1 is SGHRS and CDR2 is YFSETQ in the germline V gene. Trimming removed 4 bases at V and 0 bases at J, with 7 bases between. Written as DNA, the CDR3 is TGCGCCAGCAGCAAAACTGCAACTAATGAAAAACTGTTTTTT. Its translation: CASSKTATNEKLFF.

J is TRBJ1-2 and V is TRBV5-3, with D maybe TRBD1 (5 bases). TRBV5-3 is noted as an ORF with a role that remains uncertain. V shed 8 bases and J shed 5 bases, with 13 bases lying between them. The CDR3 length is 12 residues. CDR3 amino acids: CASSVEGYGYTF. CDR3 sequence (DNA): TGTGCCAGCTCCGTGGAGGGGTATGGCTACACCTTC.

This clone was counted a single time. The V gene is TRBV9, the J gene TRBJ2-3; D tentatively reads TRBD1 or TRBD2 (5 bases each). V was pared by 0 bases and J by 3 bases, with 5 bases between. The CDR3 length is 13 residues. Germline CDR1 is SGDLS and CDR2 is YYNGEE. Written as DNA, the CDR3 is TGTGCCAGCAGCGTAGGGGGGACAGATACGCAGTATTTT. Translating gives CASSVGGTDTQYF.

In its sample, this clone was seen once. Here the CDR3 reads CASSLDPQGDQPQHF. In DNA form, the CDR3 reads TGCGCCAGCAGCTTGGATCCTCAAGGCGATCAGCCCCAGCATTTT. J is TRBJ1-5 and V is TRBV5-1; D not resolved. The CDR3 consists of 15 residues. Per germline, CDR1 SGHRS and CDR2 YFSETQ. The ends were cut back, 0 bases at V and 5 bases at J, with 12 bases in the middle.

This rearrangement joins TRBV14 to TRBJ2-2, with D possibly being TRBD2 (6 bases). The CDR3 sequence is 15 residues long. The V end lost 5 bases, the J end lost 5 bases, and 15 bases lay between the germline ends. Per the germline V gene, CDR1 is SGHDN and CDR2 is FVKESK. The CDR3 nucleotides are TGTGCCAGCAGCGCTTCCCTGGGGGGAACCGGGGAGCTGTTTTTT. Protein product: CASSASLGGTGELFF.

The gene calls are TRBV6-1 and TRBJ2-5; 9 nucleotides agree with TRBD1. This CDR3 contains 14 residues. With V trimmed by 6 bases and J by 5 bases, 7 bases remained unmatched. Germline CDR1 reads MNHNS; CDR2 reads SASEGT. The CDR3 DNA follows: TGTGCCAGCAGAGAACAGGGGGCTAAGGAGACCCAGTACTTC. Residues: CASREQGAKETQYF.

V usage is TRBV11-2 and J usage is TRBJ2-7; 9 bases fit TRBD2. Germline-derived CDR1 and CDR2 are SGHAT and FQNNGV. The CDR3 length is 16 residues. After removal of 0 bases from V and 7 bases from J, the junction contained 10 bases not matched to a gene. The CDR3 loop reads CASSLEGSGGAREQYF. Written as DNA, the CDR3 is TGTGCCAGCAGCTTAGAAGGTAGCGGGGGAGCACGGGAGCAGTACTTC.

This chain joins TRBV5-1 and TRBJ2-7, with D perhaps matching TRBD2 (6 bases). Per germline, CDR1 SGHRS and CDR2 YFSETQ. The CDR3 length is 15 residues. Trimming took off 6 bases at V and 0 bases at J, with 16 bases between the two ends. CDR3 bases: TGCGCCAGCAATTCTGTGGGCGGGGACTCCTACGAGCAGTACTTC. Protein sequence: CASNSVGGDSYEQYF.

V and J are TRBV9 and TRBJ1-5; 11 bases are shared with TRBD1. This CDR3 region has 15 residues. Germline trimming cut 0 bases from V and 6 bases from J; bases unmatched to any gene: 2. Germline-derived CDR1 and CDR2 are SGDLS and YYNGEE. The CDR3: CASSVGTGGSQPQHF. The CDR3 DNA reads as TGTGCCAGCAGCGTAGGGACAGGGGGCAGTCAGCCCCAGCATTTT.

This chain connects TRBV7-2 to TRBJ2-7, with D tentatively TRBD1 (7 bases). This CDR3 has 14 residues. The germline V and J ends were trimmed by 5 bases and 4 bases, with 15 bases remaining between them. CDR1 is SGHTA, CDR2 FQGNSA, per germline. The CDR3 sequence: CASSMTGRSYEQYF. CDR3 DNA sequence: TGTGCCAGCAGCATGACAGGGAGGAGTTACGAGCAGTACTTC.

CDR3 region: CASSESGGSTEAFF. CDR3 nucleotides: TGTGCCAGCAGTGAATCCGGGGGAAGCACTGAAGCTTTCTTT. The V gene is TRBV2, the J gene TRBJ1-1, with D possibly matching TRBD1 (5 bases). The germline gives CDR1 SNHLY, CDR2 FYNNEI. Trimming removed 2 bases from V and 4 bases from J, with 11 bases in between. CDR3 size: 14 residues.